This T cell receptor (beta chain) derives from a study of shared clonotypes between healthy human individuals. Study context: Per donor, CD8 memory used one plate, CD8 naive used two, CD4 memory used three and CD4 naive used three. Overall study findings and caveats: Among several donors, roughly 5% of naive CD4 clonotypes were found in common.

Donors were healthy HIV-negative adults without recent acute infections or vaccinations. Into CD45RA+ naive and CD45RA-negative memory subsets, the CD4+ cells were split. For this clone: Its matching antigen is unknown.

The assay was immunoSEQ multiplex PCR, and TCRdb's table has in-frame clones only and misses some. The table has 550,000 to 700,000 clones, around 78% seen once. The germline gives CDR1 SNHLY, CDR2 FYNNEI. This CDR3 comprises 16 residues. V was cut by 3 bases and J by 0 bases, with 12 bases left in between. The chain recombines TRBV2 with TRBJ2-1; D is undetermined. The sequence was collected from a woman in her twenties or thirties in good health. Sequenced input: memory CD4+ T cells sorted from blood. As to subset: CD45RA-negative fraction. CDR3 in amino acids: CASSDWAGSSYNEQFF. The CDR3 nucleotides read TGTGCCAGCAGTGATTGGGCCGGAAGCTCCTACAATGAGCAGTTCTTC. Full variable domain (missing parts from reference TRBV2 and TRBJ2-1): EPEVTQTPSHQVTQMGQEVILRCVPISNHLYFYWYRQILGQKVEFLVSFYNNEISEKSEIFDDQFSVERPDGSNFTLKIRSTKLEDSAMYFCASSDWAGSSYNEQFFGPGTRLTVL.